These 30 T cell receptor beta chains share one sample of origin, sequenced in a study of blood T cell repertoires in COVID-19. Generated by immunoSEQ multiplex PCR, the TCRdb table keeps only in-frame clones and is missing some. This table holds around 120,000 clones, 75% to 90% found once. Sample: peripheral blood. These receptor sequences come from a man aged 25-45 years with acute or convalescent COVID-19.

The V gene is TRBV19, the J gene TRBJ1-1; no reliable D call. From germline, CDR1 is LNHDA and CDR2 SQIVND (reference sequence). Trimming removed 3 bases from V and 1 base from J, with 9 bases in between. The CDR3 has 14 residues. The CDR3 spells CASSIRQENTEAFF. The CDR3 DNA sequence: TGTGCCAGTAGTATTCGGCAGGAGAACACTGAAGCTTTCTTT.

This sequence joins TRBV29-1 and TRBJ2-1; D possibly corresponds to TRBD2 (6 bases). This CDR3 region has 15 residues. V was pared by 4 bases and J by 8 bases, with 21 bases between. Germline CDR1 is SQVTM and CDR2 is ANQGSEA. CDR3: CSVVWRARFMDEQFF. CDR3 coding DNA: TGCAGCGTTGTCTGGAGGGCCAGATTCATGGATGAGCAGTTCTTC.

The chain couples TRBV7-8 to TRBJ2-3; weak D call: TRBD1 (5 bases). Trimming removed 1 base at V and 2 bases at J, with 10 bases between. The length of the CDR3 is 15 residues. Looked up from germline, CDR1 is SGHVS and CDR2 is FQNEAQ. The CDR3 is CASSLEGAITDTQYF. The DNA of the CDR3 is TGTGCCAGCAGCTTAGAAGGGGCAATCACAGATACGCAGTATTTT.

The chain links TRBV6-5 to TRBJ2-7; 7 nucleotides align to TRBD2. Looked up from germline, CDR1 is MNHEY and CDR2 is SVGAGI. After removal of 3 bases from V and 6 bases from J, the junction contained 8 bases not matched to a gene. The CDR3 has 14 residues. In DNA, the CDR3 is TGTGCCAGCAGTTATTCTTCCGGCGGGGGCGAGCAGTACTTC. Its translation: CASSYSSGGGEQYF.

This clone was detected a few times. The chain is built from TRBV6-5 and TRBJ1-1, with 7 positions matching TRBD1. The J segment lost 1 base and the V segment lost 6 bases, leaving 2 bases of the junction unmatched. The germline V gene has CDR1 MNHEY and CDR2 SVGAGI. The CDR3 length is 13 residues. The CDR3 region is CASSRTGNTEAFF. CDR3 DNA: TGTGCCAGCAGCCGGACAGGGAACACTGAAGCTTTCTTT.

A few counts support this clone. In DNA, the CDR3 is TGTGCCAGCAGCCATCGACAGGGAAAGAACACTGAAGCTTTCTTT. Protein: CASSHRQGKNTEAFF. The J gene is TRBJ1-1, the V gene TRBV3-1 (or the pseudogene TRBV3-2); 7 bases map to TRBD1. The CDR3 runs to 15 residues. CDR1 LGHDT and CDR2 YNNKEL come from the germline V gene (reference sequence). With V trimmed by 3 bases and J by 1 base, 5 bases remained unmatched.

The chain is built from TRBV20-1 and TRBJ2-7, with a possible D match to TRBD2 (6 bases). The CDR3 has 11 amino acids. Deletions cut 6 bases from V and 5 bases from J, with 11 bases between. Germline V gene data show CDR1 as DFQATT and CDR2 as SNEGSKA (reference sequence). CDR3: CSALWGDEQYV. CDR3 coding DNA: TGCAGTGCACTTTGGGGGGACGAGCAGTACGTC.

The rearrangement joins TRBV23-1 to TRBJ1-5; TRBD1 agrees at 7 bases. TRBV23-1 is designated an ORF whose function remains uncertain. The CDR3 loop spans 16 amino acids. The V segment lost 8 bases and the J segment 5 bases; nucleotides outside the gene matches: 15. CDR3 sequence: CASGPGQLVADQPQHF. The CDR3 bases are TGCGCCAGCGGACCGGGACAGCTAGTAGCAGATCAGCCCCAGCATTTT.

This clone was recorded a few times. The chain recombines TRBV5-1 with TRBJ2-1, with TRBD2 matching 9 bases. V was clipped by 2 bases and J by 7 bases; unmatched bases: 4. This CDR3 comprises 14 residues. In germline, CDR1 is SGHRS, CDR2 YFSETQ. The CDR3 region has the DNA TGCGCCAGCAGCTTCCTAGCGGGGAGGAATGAGCAGTTCTTC. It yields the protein CASSFLAGRNEQFF.

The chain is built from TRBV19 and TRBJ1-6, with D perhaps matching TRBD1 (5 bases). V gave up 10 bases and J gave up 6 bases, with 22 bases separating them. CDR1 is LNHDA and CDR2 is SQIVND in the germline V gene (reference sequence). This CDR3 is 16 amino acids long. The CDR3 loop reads CATRGSAVYGNSPLHF. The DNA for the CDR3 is TGTGCCACCCGGGGGAGTGCGGTCTATGGTAATTCACCCCTCCACTTT.

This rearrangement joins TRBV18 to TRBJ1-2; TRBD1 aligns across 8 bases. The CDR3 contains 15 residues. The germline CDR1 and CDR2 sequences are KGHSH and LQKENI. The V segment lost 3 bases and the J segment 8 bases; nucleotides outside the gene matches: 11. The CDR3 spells CASSPGWQGASGYTF. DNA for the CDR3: TGTGCCAGCTCACCTGGTTGGCAGGGGGCGTCCGGCTACACCTTC.

The CDR3, as DNA: TGTGCCAGCAGCCCCGGAGCCGGGGAGCTGTTTTTT. Its translation is CASSPGAGELFF. The chain has TRBV11-2 and TRBJ2-2; D remains ambiguous. CDR1 is SGHAT and CDR2 is FQNNGV in the germline V gene. V dropped 5 bases and J dropped 6 bases, with 7 bases sitting between them. The CDR3 sequence is 12 residues long.

The DNA for the CDR3 is TGTGCCTGGTTGTGGACAGGGAACACTGAAGCTTTCTTT. It codes for CAWLWTGNTEAFF. The V and J genes are TRBV30 and TRBJ1-1, with 7 bases lining up with TRBD1. The CDR3 loop spans 13 amino acids. Germline values: CDR1 GTSNPN, CDR2 SVGIG (reference sequence). V was pared by 5 bases and J by 1 base, with 4 bases of the junction left unmatched. The full variable domain, in which reference TRBV30 and TRBJ1-1 provide the parts outside the CDR3, is SQTIHQWPATLVQPVGSPLSLECTVEGTSNPNLYWYRQAAGRGLQLLFYSVGIGQISSEVPQNLSASRPQDRQFILSSKKLLLSDSGFYLCAWLWTGNTEAFFGQGTRLTVV.

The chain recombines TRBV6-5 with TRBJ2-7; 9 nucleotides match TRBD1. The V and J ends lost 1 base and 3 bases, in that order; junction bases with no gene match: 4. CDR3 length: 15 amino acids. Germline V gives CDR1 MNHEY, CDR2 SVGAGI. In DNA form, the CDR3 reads TGTGCCAGCAGTTACTTCGAGGGACAGGGCTACGAGCAGTACTTC. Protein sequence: CASSYFEGQGYEQYF.

In DNA, the CDR3 is TGTGCCAGCACCACTCCGGGGACAGGGAATTCACCCCTCCACTTT. This encodes CASTTPGTGNSPLHF. V is TRBV28 and J is TRBJ1-6; 9 positions agree with TRBD1. The ends lost 7 bases at V and 7 bases at J; junction bases unmatched: 8. The CDR3 is 15 residues long. Germline CDR1 is MDHEN and CDR2 is SYDVKM.

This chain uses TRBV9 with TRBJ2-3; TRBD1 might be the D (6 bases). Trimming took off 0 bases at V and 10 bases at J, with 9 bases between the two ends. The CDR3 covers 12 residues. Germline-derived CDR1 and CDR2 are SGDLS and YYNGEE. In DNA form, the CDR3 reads TGTGCCAGCAGCGTAGGGGGGCTCGCGCAGTATTTT. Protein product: CASSVGGLAQYF.

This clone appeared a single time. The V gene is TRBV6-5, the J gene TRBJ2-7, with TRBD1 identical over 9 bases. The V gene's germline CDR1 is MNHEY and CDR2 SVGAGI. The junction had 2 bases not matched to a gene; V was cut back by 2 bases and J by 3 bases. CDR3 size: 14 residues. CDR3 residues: CASSYQDRGYEQYF. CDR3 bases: TGTGCCAGCAGTTACCAGGACAGGGGCTACGAGCAGTACTTC.

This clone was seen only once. The CDR3 sequence is CASSLWATIQETQYF. CDR3 nucleotides: TGTGCCAGCAGCTTGTGGGCTACAATCCAAGAGACCCAGTACTTC. The genes are TRBV5-5 and TRBJ2-5; no clear D gene. This CDR3 comprises 15 residues. V lost 1 base, J lost 1 base, and 11 bases lay in between. The germline V gene has CDR1 SGHKS and CDR2 YYEKEE (reference sequence).

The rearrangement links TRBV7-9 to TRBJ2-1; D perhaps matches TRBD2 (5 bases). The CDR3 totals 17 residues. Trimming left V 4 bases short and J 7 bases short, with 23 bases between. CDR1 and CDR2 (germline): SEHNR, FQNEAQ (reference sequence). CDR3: CASSWGPRVFLSNEQFF. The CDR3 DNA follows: TGTGCCAGCAGCTGGGGTCCGAGGGTATTTTTGTCTAATGAGCAGTTCTTC.

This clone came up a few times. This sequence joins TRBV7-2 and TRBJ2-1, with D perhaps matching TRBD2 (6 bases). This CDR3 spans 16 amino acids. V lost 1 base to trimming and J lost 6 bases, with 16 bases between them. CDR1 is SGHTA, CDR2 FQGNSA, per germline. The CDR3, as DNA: TGTGCCAGCAGCTTAGATATGGGCGGGGTCGGCAATGAGCAGTTCTTC. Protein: CASSLDMGGVGNEQFF. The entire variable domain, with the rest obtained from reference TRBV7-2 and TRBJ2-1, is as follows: GAGVSQSPSNKVTEKGKDVELRCDPISGHTALYWYRQSLGQGLEFLIYFQGNSAPDKSGLPSDRFSAERTGGSVSTLTIQRTQQEDSAVYLCASSLDMGGVGNEQFFGPGTRLTVL.

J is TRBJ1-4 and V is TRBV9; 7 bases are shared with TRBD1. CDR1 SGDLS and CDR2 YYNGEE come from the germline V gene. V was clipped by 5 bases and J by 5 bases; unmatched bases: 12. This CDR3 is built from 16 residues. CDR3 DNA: TGTGCCAGCAGTCCCACCCAACAGGGGATAAATGAAAAACTGTTTTTT. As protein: CASSPTQQGINEKLFF.

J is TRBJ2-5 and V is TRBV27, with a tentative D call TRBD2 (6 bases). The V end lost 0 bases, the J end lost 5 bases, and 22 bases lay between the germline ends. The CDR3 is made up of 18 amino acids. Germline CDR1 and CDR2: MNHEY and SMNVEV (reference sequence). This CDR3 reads CASSLSWSGGLATETQYF. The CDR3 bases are TGTGCCAGCAGTTTATCGTGGTCCGGGGGTTTAGCTACGGAGACCCAGTACTTC.

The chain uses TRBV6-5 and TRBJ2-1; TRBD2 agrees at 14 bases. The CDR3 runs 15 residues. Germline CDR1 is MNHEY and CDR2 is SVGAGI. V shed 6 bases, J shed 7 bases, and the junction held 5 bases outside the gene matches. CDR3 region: CASSETSGGVNEQFF. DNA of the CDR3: TGTGCCAGCAGCGAGACTAGCGGGGGGGTAAATGAGCAGTTCTTC.

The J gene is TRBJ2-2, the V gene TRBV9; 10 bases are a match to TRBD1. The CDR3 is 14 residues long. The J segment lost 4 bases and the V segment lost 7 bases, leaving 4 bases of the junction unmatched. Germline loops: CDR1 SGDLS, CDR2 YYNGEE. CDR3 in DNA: TGTGCCAGCGGACAGGGGGGTTTCACCGGGGAGCTGTTTTTT. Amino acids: CASGQGGFTGELFF. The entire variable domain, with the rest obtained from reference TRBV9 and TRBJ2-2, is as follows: DSGVTQTPKHLITATGQRVTLRCSPRSGDLSVYWYQQSLDQGLQFLIQYYNGEERAKGNILERFSAQQFPDLHSELNLSSLELGDSALYFCASGQGGFTGELFFGEGSRLTVL.

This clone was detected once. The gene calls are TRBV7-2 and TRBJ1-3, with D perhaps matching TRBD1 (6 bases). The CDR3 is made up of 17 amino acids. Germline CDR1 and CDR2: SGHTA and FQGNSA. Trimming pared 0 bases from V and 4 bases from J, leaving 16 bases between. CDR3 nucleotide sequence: TGTGCCAGCAGCTTAGCGAATGCAGGGGTAGGCGGAAACACCATATATTTT. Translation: CASSLANAGVGGNTIYF.

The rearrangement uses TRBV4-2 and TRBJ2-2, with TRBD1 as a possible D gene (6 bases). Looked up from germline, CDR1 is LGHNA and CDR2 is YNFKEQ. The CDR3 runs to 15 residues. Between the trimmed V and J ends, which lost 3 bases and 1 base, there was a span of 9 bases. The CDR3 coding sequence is TGTGCCAGCAGCCAGGGGACAAGGAACACCGGGGAGCTGTTTTTT. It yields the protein CASSQGTRNTGELFF.

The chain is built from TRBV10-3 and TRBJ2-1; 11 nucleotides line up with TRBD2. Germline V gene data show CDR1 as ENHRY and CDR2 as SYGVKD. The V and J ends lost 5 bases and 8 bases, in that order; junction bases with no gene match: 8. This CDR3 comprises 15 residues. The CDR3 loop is CAISLGSGGADEQFF. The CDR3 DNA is TGTGCCATCAGTTTGGGTAGCGGGGGGGCTGATGAGCAGTTCTTC.

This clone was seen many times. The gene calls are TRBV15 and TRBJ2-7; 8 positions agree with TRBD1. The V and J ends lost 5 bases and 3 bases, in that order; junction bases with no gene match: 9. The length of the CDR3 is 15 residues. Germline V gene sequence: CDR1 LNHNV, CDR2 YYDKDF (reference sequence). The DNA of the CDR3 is TGTGCCACCAGCCACCAGGGACAGGAAGGCTACGAGCAGTACTTC. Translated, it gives CATSHQGQEGYEQYF.

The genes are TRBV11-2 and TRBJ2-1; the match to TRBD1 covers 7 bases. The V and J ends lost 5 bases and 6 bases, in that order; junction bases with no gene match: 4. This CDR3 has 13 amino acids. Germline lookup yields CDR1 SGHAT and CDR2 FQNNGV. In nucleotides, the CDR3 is TGTGCCAGCAGCCTACGACAGGGCAATGAGCAGTTCTTC. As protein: CASSLRQGNEQFF.

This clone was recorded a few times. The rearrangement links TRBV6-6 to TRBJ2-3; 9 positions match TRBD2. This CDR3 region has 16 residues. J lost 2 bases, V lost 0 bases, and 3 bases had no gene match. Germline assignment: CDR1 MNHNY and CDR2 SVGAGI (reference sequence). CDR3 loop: CASSYSAGGNTDTQYF. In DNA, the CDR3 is TGTGCCAGCAGTTACTCAGCGGGAGGAAACACAGATACGCAGTATTTT.